This passage covers 14 T cell receptor beta chains from one sample sequenced in a study of T-cell memory formation after mild COVID-19. One entry per CDR3 protein results from TCRdb running MiXCR on the 5' RACE reads. This sample has around 110,000 distinct CDR3 sequences, with around an eighth found just once. The sequenced sample was PBMCs or a T cell subset sorted from them (not recorded which). All receptors derive from a man younger than 35 who had mild COVID-19 (a few samples of this study predate the infection). Cell type and time point are not known.

J is TRBJ1-1 and V is TRBV12-3 or TRBV12-4; 7 bases agree with TRBD1. The CDR3 consists of 17 residues. V dropped 1 base and J dropped 3; count of bases not matched to a gene: 11. Written as DNA, the CDR3 is TGTGCCAGCAGTTTAGGGGAGGGGGCGGTTCGGGACACTGAAGCTTTCTTT. Translating gives CASSLGEGAVRDTEAFF.

This clonotype has ten or more counts. This chain links TRBV6-5 with TRBJ1-1, with D possibly matching TRBD1 (5 bases). The germline gives CDR1 MNHEY, CDR2 SVGAGI. V lost 6 bases, J lost 4 bases, and 12 bases lay in between. This CDR3 spans 13 amino acids. The DNA for the CDR3 is TGTGCCAGCAGCCCGGGGCCAACCACTGAAGCTTTCTTT. Residues: CASSPGPTTEAFF.

The table lists this clonotype with a count of one. J is TRBJ1-1 and V is TRBV6-2 or TRBV6-3, with TRBD1 identical over 8 bases. This CDR3 has 17 amino acids. J lost 0 bases, V lost 2 bases, and 8 bases had no gene match. CDR1 and CDR2 from the germline V gene are MNHEY and SVGEGT. The CDR3 loop is CASSYPGQDFMNTEAFF. CDR3 nucleotide sequence: TGTGCCAGCAGTTACCCGGGACAGGATTTCATGAACACTGAAGCTTTCTTT.

V gene TRBV12-5 combines with J gene TRBJ2-7, with unresolved D. Looked up from germline, CDR1 is LGHNT and CDR2 is FRNRAP. The CDR3 is 12 residues long. V lost 3 bases to trimming and J lost 5 bases, with 8 bases between them. CDR3 protein: CASGFRLDEQYF. CDR3 DNA: TGTGCTAGTGGTTTTAGGTTGGACGAGCAGTACTTC.

The rearrangement uses TRBV3-1 and TRBJ2-5; a weak D match, TRBD2 (6 bases). The CDR3 has 15 amino acids. The germline V gene encodes CDR1 LGHDT and CDR2 YNNKEL (reference sequence). V gave up 4 bases and J gave up 5 bases, with 17 bases separating them. The CDR3 DNA sequence: TGTGCCAGCAGCCCCAACCCGGGGGTCGGGGAGACCCAGTACTTC. Protein: CASSPNPGVGETQYF.

In its sample, this clonotype was seen a few times. J is TRBJ1-5 and V is TRBV20-1, with TRBD1 as a possible D gene (5 bases). Trimming shortened V by 0 bases and J by 4 bases, and 16 bases separated the two germline ends. The CDR3 totals 16 residues. Germline loops: CDR1 DFQATT, CDR2 SNEGSKA (reference sequence). The CDR3 region is CSARDPGGEGNQPQHF. In nucleotides, the CDR3 is TGCAGTGCTAGAGACCCGGGGGGAGAAGGAAATCAGCCCCAGCATTTT.

On this clonotype itself: Mismatch with germline at one junction end may stem from a read error. The J gene is TRBJ1-1, the V gene TRBV20-1; 8 bases agree with TRBD1. CDR1 DFQATT and CDR2 SNEGSKA come from the germline V gene (reference sequence). This CDR3 spans 15 amino acids. The CDR3 nucleotides read TGCAGAGCTACAAGGACAGGGCTAATGAACACTGAAGCTTTCTTT. The encoded protein is CRATRTGLMNTEAFF.

This rearrangement joins TRBV3-1 to TRBJ2-2; 10 bases agree with TRBD2. V was pared by 4 bases and J by 6 bases, with 5 bases of the junction left unmatched. CDR1 is LGHDT and CDR2 is YNNKEL in the germline V gene (reference sequence). This CDR3 is built from 15 residues. This chain's CDR3 is CASSPLAGAAGELFF. CDR3 DNA sequence: TGTGCCAGCAGCCCCCTAGCGGGGGCAGCCGGGGAGCTGTTTTTT.

This clonotype was seen ten or more times. The chain has TRBV7-9 and TRBJ2-7; D is ambiguous. Trimming removed 5 bases from V and 6 bases from J, with 14 bases in between. Looked up from germline, CDR1 is SEHNR and CDR2 is FQNEAQ (reference sequence). CDR3 length: 13 amino acids. The CDR3 here is CASSRATVSEQYF. CDR3 DNA sequence: TGTGCCAGCAGCAGAGCCACGGTTTCCGAGCAGTACTTC. The full variable domain, completed using reference TRBV7-9 and TRBJ2-7, is DTGVSQNPRHKITKRGQNVTFRCDPISEHNRLYWYRQTLGQGPEFLTYFQNEAQLEKSRLLSDRFSAERPKGSFSTLEIQRTEQGDSAMYLCASSRATVSEQYFGPGTRLTVT.

This clonotype was picked up many times. The chain has TRBV6-4 and TRBJ2-3; TRBD2 agrees at 10 bases. The CDR3 spans 14 residues. Germline V gene sequence: CDR1 MRHNA, CDR2 SNTAGT. Trimming removed 10 bases from V and 3 bases from J; junction bases left unmatched: 7. The CDR3: CATSKRGGTDTQYF. CDR3 in DNA: TGTGCCACTTCCAAGCGGGGGGGAACAGATACGCAGTATTTT.

This chain uses TRBV24-1 with TRBJ2-5; 11 bases line up with TRBD2. J was trimmed by 5 bases and V by 4 bases; bases with no gene match: 5. The germline gives CDR1 KGHDR, CDR2 SFDVKD. The CDR3 is 15 residues long. This CDR3 reads CATSEPGLAAETQYF. In DNA, the CDR3 is TGTGCCACCAGTGAGCCGGGACTAGCGGCGGAGACCCAGTACTTC.

This clonotype turned up a few times. The genes are TRBV12-3 or TRBV12-4 and TRBJ1-3; no reliable D call. This CDR3 spans 13 amino acids. Trimming removed 6 bases from V and 2 bases from J, with 8 bases in between. The CDR3 bases are TGTGCCAGCAGAGGCGCAACTGGAAACACCATATATTTT. Its translation is CASRGATGNTIYF.

This clonotype showed up many times. This chain joins TRBV5-5 and TRBJ1-1; D is unclear. Germline V lookup: CDR1 SGHKS, CDR2 YYEKEE (reference sequence). Deletions cut 5 bases from V and 8 bases from J, with 10 bases between. The CDR3 totals 11 residues. The CDR3 DNA reads as TGTGCCAGCAGACTTAACAGAGAAGCTTTCTTT. Protein: CASRLNREAFF.

This rearrangement joins TRBV4-3 to TRBJ2-7; perhaps TRBD1 as D (5 bases). CDR3 length: 15 amino acids. Germline V gene sequence: CDR1 LGHNA, CDR2 YSLEER. Trimming took 0 bases from V and 2 from J, leaving 11 bases between them. The CDR3 is CASSQDRAGPYEQYF. The CDR3 region has the DNA TGCGCCAGCAGCCAAGATAGAGCAGGGCCCTACGAGCAGTACTTC.